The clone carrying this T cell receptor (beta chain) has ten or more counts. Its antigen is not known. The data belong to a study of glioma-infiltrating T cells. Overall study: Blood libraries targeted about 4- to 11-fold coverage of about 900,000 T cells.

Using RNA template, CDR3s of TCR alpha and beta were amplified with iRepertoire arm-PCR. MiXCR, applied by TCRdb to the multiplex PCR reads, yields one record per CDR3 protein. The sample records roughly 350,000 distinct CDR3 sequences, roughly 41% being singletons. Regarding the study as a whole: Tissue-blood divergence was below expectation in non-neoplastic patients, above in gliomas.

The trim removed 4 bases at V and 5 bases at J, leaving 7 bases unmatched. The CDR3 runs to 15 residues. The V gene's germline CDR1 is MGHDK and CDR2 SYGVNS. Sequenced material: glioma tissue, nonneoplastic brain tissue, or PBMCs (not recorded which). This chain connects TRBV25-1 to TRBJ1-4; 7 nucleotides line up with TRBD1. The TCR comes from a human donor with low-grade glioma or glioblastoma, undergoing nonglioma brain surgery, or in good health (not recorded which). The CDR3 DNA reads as TGTGCCAGCAGTGCGACCGACAGGGAAAATGAAAAACTGTTTTTT. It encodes CASSATDRENEKLFF.